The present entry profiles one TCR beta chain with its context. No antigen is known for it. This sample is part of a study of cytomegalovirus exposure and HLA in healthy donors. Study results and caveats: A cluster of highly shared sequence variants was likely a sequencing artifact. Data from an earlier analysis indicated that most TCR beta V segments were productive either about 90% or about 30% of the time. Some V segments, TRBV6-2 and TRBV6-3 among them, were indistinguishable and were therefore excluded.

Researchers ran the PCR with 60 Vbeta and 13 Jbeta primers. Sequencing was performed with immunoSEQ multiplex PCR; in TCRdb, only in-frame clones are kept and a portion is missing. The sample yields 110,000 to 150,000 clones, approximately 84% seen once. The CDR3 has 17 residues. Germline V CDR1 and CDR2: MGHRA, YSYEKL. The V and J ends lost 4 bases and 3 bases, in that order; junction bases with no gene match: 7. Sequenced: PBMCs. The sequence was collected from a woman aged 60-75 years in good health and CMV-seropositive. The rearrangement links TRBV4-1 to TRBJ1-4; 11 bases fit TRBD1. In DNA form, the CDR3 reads TGCGCCAGCAGCCCCCGGGACAGGGGGAAGGCTAATGAAAAACTGTTTTTT. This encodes CASSPRDRGKANEKLFF.